Shown below are 21 T cell receptor beta chains from a single sample sequenced in a study of vaccination and CD4 T cells after COVID-19. Their antigens are not known. Sequencing of cultured CD4+ T cell DNA used the Oncomine TCR Beta short-read assay. MiXCR was run by TCRdb on the PCR reads, yielding one entry per CDR3 protein. The table has around 18,000 distinct CDR3 sequences, 30% to 35% seen once. Sample treatment: approximately nine-day PBMC culture with coronavirus spike peptide pools or control peptides (ViraFEST assay). Sequenced input: cultured CD4+ T cells from blood. The receptors come from a human donor with COVID-19.

This clonotype was seen a handful of times. The rearrangement uses TRBV6-1 and TRBJ2-7; D may be TRBD1 or TRBD2 (5 bases each). The CDR3 has 12 amino acids. Trimming took off 6 bases at V and 0 bases at J, with 6 bases between the two ends. From germline, CDR1 is MNHNS and CDR2 SASEGT. The CDR3 sequence: CASSGTSYEQYF. DNA of the CDR3: TGTGCCAGCAGCGGGACCTCCTACGAGCAGTACTTC.

The V gene is TRBV27, the J gene TRBJ2-3; the match to TRBD2 covers 14 bases. CDR3 length: 16 residues. The V segment lost 4 bases and the J segment 10 bases; nucleotides outside the gene matches: 10. Germline loops: CDR1 MNHEY, CDR2 SMNVEV (reference sequence). The CDR3 is CASSSRLAGGLGAQYF. In DNA form, the CDR3 reads TGTGCCAGCAGTTCCAGACTAGCGGGGGGGCTGGGGGCGCAGTATTTT.

The V and J genes are TRBV6-1 and TRBJ1-1, with no clear D. This CDR3 is built from 12 residues. Germline V gene lookup returns CDR1 MNHNS and CDR2 SASEGT. V lost 5 bases to trimming and J lost 5 bases, with 9 bases between them. The CDR3 DNA is TGTGCCAGCAGTCCCCCCGGGACTGAAGCTTTCTTT. Translation: CASSPPGTEAFF.

This clonotype occurred a few times. This sequence joins TRBV7-3 and TRBJ2-2, with 8 bases fitting TRBD1. The ends lost 5 bases at V and 3 bases at J; junction bases unmatched: 5. The V gene's germline CDR1 is SGHTA and CDR2 FQGTGA. CDR3 length equals 15 residues. CDR3 sequence (DNA): TGTGCCAGCAGCCGGGACAGGACCGACACCGGGGAGCTGTTTTTT. This gives the protein CASSRDRTDTGELFF.

This clonotype was recorded a few times. CDR3 loop: CASSFLAGNNSPLHF. As DNA, the CDR3 is TGTGCCAGCAGTTTCCTGGCAGGCAATAATTCACCCCTCCACTTT. This sequence joins TRBV12-3 or TRBV12-4 and TRBJ1-6, with D unclear. The CDR3 has 15 amino acids. The germline V and J ends were trimmed by 3 bases and 5 bases, with 11 bases remaining between them.

About this clonotype itself: Relative to the germline gene, one junction end is altered; a read error may explain this. The chain employs TRBV7-4 and TRBJ2-7; D tentatively fits TRBD1 or TRBD2 (5 bases each). CDR3 length: 15 residues. Germline assignment: CDR1 SGHVT and CDR2 SQSDAQ. For the CDR3, the DNA is TGTGCCAGCAACCCCGGGGCAGGATACTCCTACGGGCAGTACTTC. It specifies CASNPGAGYSYGQYF.

This clonotype is judged medium-sized (0.01 to 0.1%). The CDR3: CASSYSSGPNQPQHF. The CDR3 DNA reads as TGTGCCAGCAGTTACTCATCAGGTCCCAATCAGCCCCAGCATTTT. The chain carries TRBV6-5 and TRBJ1-5; D not certain. The V gene lost 0 bases and the J gene lost 3 bases, with 9 bases spanning the gap. The germline V gene encodes CDR1 MNHEY and CDR2 SVGAGI. The CDR3 runs to 15 residues.

This chain joins TRBV20-1 and TRBJ2-5, with unresolved D. Per the germline V gene, CDR1 is DFQATT and CDR2 is SNEGSKA (reference sequence). This CDR3 has 10 residues. Trimming left V 6 bases short and J 0 bases short, with 2 bases between. CDR3 bases: TGCAGTGCCAACCAAGAGACCCAGTACTTC. Its translation is CSANQETQYF.

This clonotype was counted a few times. The chain links TRBV7-2 to TRBJ1-2; TRBD1 matches 7 bases. Germline V gene sequence: CDR1 SGHTA, CDR2 FQGNSA. Trimming removed 5 bases from V and 0 bases from J; junction bases left unmatched: 12. The CDR3 extends over 17 amino acids. The CDR3 loop reads CASSEWDSPLANYGYTF. The CDR3 region has the DNA TGTGCCAGCAGCGAGTGGGACAGTCCCTTAGCTAACTATGGCTACACCTTC.

The chain is built from TRBV29-1 and TRBJ2-6; 8 bases are a match to TRBD1. The germline gives CDR1 SQVTM, CDR2 ANQGSEA. The V gene end was trimmed by 7 bases and the J gene end by 2 bases; junction bases not matched to a gene: 4. This CDR3 contains 14 residues. The CDR3 coding sequence is TGCAGCGCGCAGGGGGCCACTGGGGCCAACGTCCTGACTTTC. Protein product: CSAQGATGANVLTF.

This clonotype was found a few times. The rearrangement joins TRBV7-2 to TRBJ2-5, with TRBD1 matching 8 bases. Unmatched junction bases numbered 7, after V lost 6 bases and J lost 7 bases. This CDR3 region has 13 residues. Per the germline V gene, CDR1 is SGHTA and CDR2 is FQGNSA. DNA of the CDR3: TGTGCCAGCAGTAGGACAGGGCCGGCGACCCAGTACTTC. Its protein product is CASSRTGPATQYF.

The chain has TRBV6-1 and TRBJ2-3; 8 positions agree with TRBD2. Germline CDR1 is MNHNS and CDR2 is SASEGT. The CDR3 extends over 14 amino acids. The ends lost 8 bases at V and 2 bases at J; junction bases unmatched: 6. CDR3 sequence: CASSGGAYTDTQYF. The CDR3 DNA follows: TGTGCCAGCTCGGGGGGGGCCTACACAGATACGCAGTATTTT.

This clonotype came up a few times. J is TRBJ1-6 and V is TRBV7-3; 7 nucleotides match TRBD1. The germline V gene encodes CDR1 SGHTA and CDR2 FQGTGA. This CDR3 comprises 15 residues. Trimming took 5 bases from V and 0 from J; bases not matched to a gene: 1. CDR3 sequence (DNA): TGTGCCAGCAGCCGGGACAGCTCCTATAATTCACCCCTCCACTTT. This encodes CASSRDSSYNSPLHF.

The chain joins TRBV7-2 to TRBJ1-2, with D unresolved. CDR3 size: 13 residues. Looked up from germline, CDR1 is SGHTA and CDR2 is FQGNSA. Deletions cut 0 bases from V and 6 bases from J, with 8 bases between. As DNA, the CDR3 is TGTGCCAGCAGCTTAGCATCGGGGAATGGCTACACCTTC. This gives the protein CASSLASGNGYTF. The full variable domain, with the rest looked up from reference TRBV7-2 and TRBJ1-2, is GAGVSQSPSNKVTEKGKDVELRCDPISGHTALYWYRQSLGQGLEFLIYFQGNSAPDKSGLPSDRFSAERTGGSVSTLTIQRTQQEDSAVYLCASSLASGNGYTFGSGTRLTVV.

This chain joins TRBV7-9 and TRBJ2-1; 9 bases map to TRBD1. The CDR3 runs to 15 residues. With 5 bases clipped from V and 5 bases from J, the junction kept 7 bases outside the gene matches. Germline V gives CDR1 SEHNR, CDR2 FQNEAQ (reference sequence). The CDR3 spells CASSPDRGRNNEQFF. DNA of the CDR3: TGTGCCAGCAGCCCGGACAGGGGACGCAACAATGAGCAGTTCTTC.

The table lists this clonotype with a few counts. The chain recombines TRBV12-3 or TRBV12-4 with TRBJ2-2; no firm D call. This CDR3 is 13 amino acids long. V gave up 6 bases and J gave up 1 base, with 6 bases separating them. DNA of the CDR3: TGTGCCAGCAGGGGTAAGAACACCGGGGAGCTGTTTTTT. Protein product: CASRGKNTGELFF.

The genes are TRBV2 and TRBJ2-7; 7 nucleotides agree with TRBD1. Germline V lookup: CDR1 SNHLY, CDR2 FYNNEI. The trim removed 0 bases at V and 3 bases at J, leaving 8 bases unmatched. This CDR3 has 16 amino acids. The CDR3 is CASSEALLGQNYEQYF. CDR3 DNA sequence: TGTGCCAGCAGTGAAGCGCTTTTGGGACAGAACTACGAGCAGTACTTC.

The chain's CDR3 is CASSLGESELFF. DNA for the CDR3: TGTGCCAGCAGCTTAGGGGAATCCGAGCTGTTTTTT. The chain has TRBV7-9 and TRBJ2-2; D remains unclear. The CDR3 spans 12 residues. Trimming stripped 1 base from V and 11 bases from J, with 8 bases between. The V gene's germline CDR1 is SEHNR and CDR2 FQNEAQ (reference sequence).

The V gene is TRBV6-5, the J gene TRBJ1-2; TRBD1 agrees at 8 bases. The V and J ends lost 4 bases and 7 bases, in that order; junction bases with no gene match: 11. Per germline, CDR1 MNHEY and CDR2 SVGAGI. The CDR3 is made up of 15 amino acids. CDR3 bases: TGTGCCAGCAGTTCAAAAGGGACAGGCCATAGTGGCTACACCTTC. Translating it yields CASSSKGTGHSGYTF.

The V gene is TRBV30, the J gene TRBJ1-2, with D uncertain. In germline, CDR1 is GTSNPN, CDR2 SVGIG (reference sequence). Trimming stripped 0 bases from V and 8 bases from J, with 13 bases between. There are 13 residues in the CDR3. The CDR3 region has the DNA TGTGCCTGGAGTGTACAAGACGTGGGAGGCTACACCTTC. Its translation is CAWSVQDVGGYTF.

The chain joins TRBV7-2 to TRBJ2-3; perhaps TRBD2 as D (7 bases). V was trimmed by 5 bases and J by 6 bases, leaving 24 bases between them. Germline V CDR1 and CDR2: SGHTA, FQGNSA. The CDR3 totals 17 residues. CDR3 nucleotide sequence: TGTGCCAGCAGCCGGGACGGACGGGGGGCCCCCGGGGATACGCAGTATTTT. Translation gives CASSRDGRGAPGDTQYF.